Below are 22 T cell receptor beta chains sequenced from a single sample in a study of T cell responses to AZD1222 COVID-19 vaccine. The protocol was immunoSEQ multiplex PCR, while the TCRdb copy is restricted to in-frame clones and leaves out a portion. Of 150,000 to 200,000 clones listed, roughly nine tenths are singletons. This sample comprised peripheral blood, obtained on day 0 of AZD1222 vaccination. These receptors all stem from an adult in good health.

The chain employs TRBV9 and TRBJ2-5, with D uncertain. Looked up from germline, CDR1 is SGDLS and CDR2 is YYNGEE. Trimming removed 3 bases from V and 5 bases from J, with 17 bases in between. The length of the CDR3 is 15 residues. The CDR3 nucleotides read TGTGCCAGCAGCGAACTTGGGCAGCCGAGCGAGACCCAGTACTTC. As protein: CASSELGQPSETQYF.

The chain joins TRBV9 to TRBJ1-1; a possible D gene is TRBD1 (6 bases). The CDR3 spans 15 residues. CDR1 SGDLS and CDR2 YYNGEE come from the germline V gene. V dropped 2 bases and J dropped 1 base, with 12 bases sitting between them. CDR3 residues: CASSVGTSGNTEAFF. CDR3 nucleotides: TGTGCCAGCAGCGTTGGGACATCGGGGAACACTGAAGCTTTCTTT.

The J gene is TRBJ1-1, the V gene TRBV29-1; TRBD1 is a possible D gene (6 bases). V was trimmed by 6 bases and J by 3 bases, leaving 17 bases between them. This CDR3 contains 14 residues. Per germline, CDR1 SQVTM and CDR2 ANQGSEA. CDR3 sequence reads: CSVQGTIEHTEAFF. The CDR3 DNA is TGCAGCGTCCAGGGGACGATAGAACACACTGAAGCTTTCTTT.

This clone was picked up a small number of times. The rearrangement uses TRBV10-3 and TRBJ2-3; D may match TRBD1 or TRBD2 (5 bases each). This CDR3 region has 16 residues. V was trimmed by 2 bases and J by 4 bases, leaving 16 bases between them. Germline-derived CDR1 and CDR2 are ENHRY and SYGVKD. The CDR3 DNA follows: TGTGCCATCAGTGAGCCCGGTTCCGGGGCGGCAGATACGCAGTATTTT. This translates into CAISEPGSGAADTQYF.

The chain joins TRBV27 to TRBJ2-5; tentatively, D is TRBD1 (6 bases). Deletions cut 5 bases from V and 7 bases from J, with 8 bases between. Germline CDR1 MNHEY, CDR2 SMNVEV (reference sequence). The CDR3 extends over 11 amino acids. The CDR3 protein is CASSRGGTQYF. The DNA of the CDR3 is TGTGCCAGCAGTCGAGGGGGGACCCAGTACTTC.

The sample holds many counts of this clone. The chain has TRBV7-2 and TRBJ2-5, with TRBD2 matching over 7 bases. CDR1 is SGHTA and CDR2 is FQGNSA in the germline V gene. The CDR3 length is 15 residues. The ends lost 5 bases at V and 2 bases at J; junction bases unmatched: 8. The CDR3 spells CASSPGGSVQETQYF. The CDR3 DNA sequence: TGTGCCAGCAGCCCGGGGGGTTCCGTTCAAGAGACCCAGTACTTC.

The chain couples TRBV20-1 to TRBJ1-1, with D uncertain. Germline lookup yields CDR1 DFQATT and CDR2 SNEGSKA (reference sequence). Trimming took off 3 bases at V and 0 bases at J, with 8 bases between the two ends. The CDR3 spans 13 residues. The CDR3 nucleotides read TGCAGTGCTAGTTCGCGGATGAACACTGAAGCTTTCTTT. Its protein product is CSASSRMNTEAFF.

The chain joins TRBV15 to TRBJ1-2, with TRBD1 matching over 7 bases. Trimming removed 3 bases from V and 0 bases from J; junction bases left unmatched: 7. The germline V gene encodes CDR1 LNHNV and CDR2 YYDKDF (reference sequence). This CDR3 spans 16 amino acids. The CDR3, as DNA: TGTGCCACCAGCAGTACCGGGACAGAAGCTAACTATGGCTACACCTTC. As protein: CATSSTGTEANYGYTF.

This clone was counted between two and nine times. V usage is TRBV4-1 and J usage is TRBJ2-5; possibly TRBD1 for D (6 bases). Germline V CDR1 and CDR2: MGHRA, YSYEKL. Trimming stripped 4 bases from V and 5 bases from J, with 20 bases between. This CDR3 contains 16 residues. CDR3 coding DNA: TGCGCCAGCAGCCTAAGGGGTCAGGGGTCGCCGGAGACCCAGTACTTC. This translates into CASSLRGQGSPETQYF.

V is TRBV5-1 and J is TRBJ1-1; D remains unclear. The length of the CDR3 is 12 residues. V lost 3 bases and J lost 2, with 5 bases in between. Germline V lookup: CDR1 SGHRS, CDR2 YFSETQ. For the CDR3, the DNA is TGCGCCAGCAGCTCTGTCAACACTGAAGCTTTCTTT. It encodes CASSSVNTEAFF.

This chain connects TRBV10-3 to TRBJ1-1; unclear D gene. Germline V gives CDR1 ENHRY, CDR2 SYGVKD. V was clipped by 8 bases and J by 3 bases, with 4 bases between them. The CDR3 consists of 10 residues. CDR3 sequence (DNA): TGTGCCATCGGGGACACTGAAGCTTTCTTT. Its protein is CAIGDTEAFF.

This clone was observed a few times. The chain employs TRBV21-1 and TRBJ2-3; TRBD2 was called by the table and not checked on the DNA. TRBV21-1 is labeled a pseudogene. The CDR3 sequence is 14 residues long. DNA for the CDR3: TGTCCCCAGCGGGTGAGGAATAGCACAGATACGCAGTATTTT. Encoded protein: CPQRVRNSTDTQYF.

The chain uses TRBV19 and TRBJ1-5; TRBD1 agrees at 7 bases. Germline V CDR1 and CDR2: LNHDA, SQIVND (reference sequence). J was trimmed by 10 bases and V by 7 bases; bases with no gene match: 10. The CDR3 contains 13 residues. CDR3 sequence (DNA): TGTGCCAGTACCGACAGGGAGGGAAAACCCCAGCATTTT. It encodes CASTDREGKPQHF.

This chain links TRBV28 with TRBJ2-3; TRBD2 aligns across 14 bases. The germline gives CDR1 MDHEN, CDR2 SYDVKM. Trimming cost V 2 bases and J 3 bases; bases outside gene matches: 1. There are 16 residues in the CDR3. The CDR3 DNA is TGTGCCAGCAGTTTAGGGACTAGCGGGAGTACAGATACGCAGTATTTT. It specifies CASSLGTSGSTDTQYF.

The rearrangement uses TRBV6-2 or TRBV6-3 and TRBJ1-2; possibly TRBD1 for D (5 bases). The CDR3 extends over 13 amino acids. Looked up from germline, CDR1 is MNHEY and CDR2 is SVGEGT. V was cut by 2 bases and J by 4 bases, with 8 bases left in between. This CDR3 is CASSYPGSYGYTF. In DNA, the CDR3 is TGTGCCAGCAGTTACCCAGGGAGCTATGGCTACACCTTC.

CDR3 in DNA: TGTGCCAGCAGCTTAGTTGGGCCCCAAAATGGCTACACCTTC. Protein sequence: CASSLVGPQNGYTF. The gene calls are TRBV7-9 and TRBJ1-2; D remains ambiguous. The length of the CDR3 is 14 residues. The germline gives CDR1 SEHNR, CDR2 FQNEAQ (reference sequence). Trimming cost V 1 base and J 6 bases, with 12 bases left between them.

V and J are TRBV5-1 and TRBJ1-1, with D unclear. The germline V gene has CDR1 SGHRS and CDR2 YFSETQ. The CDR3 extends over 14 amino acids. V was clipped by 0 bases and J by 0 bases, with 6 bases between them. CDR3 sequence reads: CASSLDSLNTEAFF. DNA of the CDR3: TGCGCCAGCAGCTTGGACAGTCTGAACACTGAAGCTTTCTTT.

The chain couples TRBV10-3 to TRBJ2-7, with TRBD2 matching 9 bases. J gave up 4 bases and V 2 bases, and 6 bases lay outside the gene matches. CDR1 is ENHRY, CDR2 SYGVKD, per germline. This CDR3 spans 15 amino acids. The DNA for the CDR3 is TGTGCCATCAGTGAGGGGCTAGCGGGATCTTACGAGCAGTACTTC. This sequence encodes CAISEGLAGSYEQYF.

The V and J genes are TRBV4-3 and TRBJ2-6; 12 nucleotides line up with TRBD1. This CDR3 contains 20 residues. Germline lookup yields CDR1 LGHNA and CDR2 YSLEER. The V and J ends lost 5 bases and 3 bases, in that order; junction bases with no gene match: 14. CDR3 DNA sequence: TGCGCCAGCAGCAAATGGGACAGGGGGCCCGAAGAAGGTGGGGCCAACGTCCTGACTTTC. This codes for CASSKWDRGPEEGGANVLTF.

Here the CDR3 DNA reads TGTGCCAGCAGCCAAGAAGGGACTCCCACCGGGGAGCTGTTTTTT. It codes for CASSQEGTPTGELFF. This chain uses TRBV3-1 (or the pseudogene TRBV3-2) with TRBJ2-2; a possible D gene is TRBD2 (6 bases). The V gene lost 0 bases and the J gene lost 4 bases, with 9 bases spanning the gap. CDR1 and CDR2 (germline): LGHDT, YNNKEL (reference sequence). The CDR3 length is 15 residues.

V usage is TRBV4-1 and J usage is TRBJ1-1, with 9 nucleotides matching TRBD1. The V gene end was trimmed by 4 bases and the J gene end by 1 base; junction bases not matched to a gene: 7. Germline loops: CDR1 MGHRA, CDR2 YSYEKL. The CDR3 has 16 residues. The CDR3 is CASSLQPGQGNTEAFF. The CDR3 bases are TGCGCCAGCAGCCTACAACCGGGACAGGGGAACACTGAAGCTTTCTTT.

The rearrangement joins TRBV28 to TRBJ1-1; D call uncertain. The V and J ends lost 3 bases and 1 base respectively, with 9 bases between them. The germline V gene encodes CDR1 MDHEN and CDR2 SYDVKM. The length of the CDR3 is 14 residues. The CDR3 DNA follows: TGTGCCAGCAGTTTGGTACAGACGAACACTGAAGCTTTCTTT. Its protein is CASSLVQTNTEAFF.